One sample yielded the 26 T cell receptor beta chains listed below, sequenced in a study of T cell responses to AZD1222 COVID-19 vaccine. Assay: immunoSEQ multiplex PCR; the TCRdb copy retains only in-frame clones and omits some. The table lists 80,000 to 90,000 clones, approximately 91% of them singletons, with roughly 5.1% in the top ten. This specimen was peripheral blood, taken 28 days after the second AZD1222 dose. All receptors derive from an adult who received the AZD1222 COVID-19 vaccine.

The chain combines TRBV12-3 or TRBV12-4 with TRBJ2-5; the D gene is possibly TRBD1 (5 bases). The CDR3 totals 13 residues. V was trimmed by 4 bases and J by 5 bases, leaving 11 bases between them. Written as DNA, the CDR3 is TGTGCCAGCAGTTCAGGGTATTTGGAGACCCAGTACTTC. Amino acids: CASSSGYLETQYF.

This clone was found a few times. The chain uses TRBV2 and TRBJ1-6, with D hard to call. The CDR3 runs 13 residues. V shed 5 bases and J shed 8 bases, with 10 bases lying between them. The germline CDR1 and CDR2 sequences are SNHLY and FYNNEI. DNA for the CDR3: TGTGCCAGCAGTCTAGTTCCATATTCACCCCTCCACTTT. This gives the protein CASSLVPYSPLHF.

The rearrangement joins TRBV5-1 to TRBJ2-1; D unclear. This CDR3 has 15 amino acids. From germline, CDR1 is SGHRS and CDR2 YFSETQ. V dropped 4 bases and J dropped 7 bases, with 18 bases sitting between them. CDR3 nucleotides: TGCGCCAGCAGCCCCACCGCCGGCTTGGGGAATGAGCAGTTCTTC. As protein: CASSPTAGLGNEQFF.

This chain uses TRBV10-3 with TRBJ1-6, with 9 bases fitting TRBD1. Germline-derived CDR1 and CDR2 are ENHRY and SYGVKD. V trimming: 5 bases; J trimming: 2 bases; junction bases outside the gene matches: 7. This CDR3 contains 17 residues. CDR3 DNA: TGTGCCATCAGTACCGGGACAGGGCTGACCTATAATTCACCCCTCCACTTT. Its protein is CAISTGTGLTYNSPLHF.

The V gene is TRBV29-1, the J gene TRBJ1-2; possible D gene TRBD1, 6 bases. Germline CDR1 reads SQVTM; CDR2 reads ANQGSEA. The CDR3 has 13 residues. V dropped 6 bases and J dropped 5 bases, with 16 bases sitting between them. The CDR3 sequence: CSVAGRGEYGYTF. The CDR3 region has the DNA TGCAGCGTCGCGGGCAGGGGTGAATATGGCTACACCTTC.

The chain links TRBV7-9 to TRBJ2-1, with 7 nucleotides matching TRBD1. Losses at the gene ends were 5 bases for V and 2 bases for J; bases not matched to a gene: 3. The germline V gene encodes CDR1 SEHNR and CDR2 FQNEAQ (reference sequence). The CDR3 loop spans 14 amino acids. CDR3 coding DNA: TGTGCCAGCAGCGGGGGACAGACCTACAATGAGCAGTTCTTC. Protein: CASSGGQTYNEQFF.

The chain is built from TRBV18 and TRBJ2-1; D might be TRBD1 (6 bases). The V and J ends lost 3 bases and 3 bases respectively, with 12 bases between them. CDR1 is KGHSH and CDR2 is LQKENI in the germline V gene. This CDR3 has 15 residues. The CDR3 nucleotides read TGTGCCAGCTCACCCCAGGGGATTGTCTACAATGAGCAGTTCTTC. Encoded protein: CASSPQGIVYNEQFF.

V gene TRBV5-5 combines with J gene TRBJ1-5, with TRBD1 as a possible D gene (5 bases). There are 13 residues in the CDR3. Trimming shortened V by 4 bases and J by 4 bases, and 9 bases separated the two germline ends. CDR1 is SGHKS and CDR2 is YYEKEE in the germline V gene (reference sequence). DNA of the CDR3: TGTGCCAGCAGCACGGGGCCTAATCAGCCCCAGCATTTT. This gives the protein CASSTGPNQPQHF.

The V call is TRBV11-2, the J call TRBJ1-3, with a weak D call TRBD1 (5 bases). Germline V gene lookup returns CDR1 SGHAT and CDR2 FQNNGV. V lost 1 base to trimming and J lost 3 bases, with 7 bases between them. This CDR3 region has 14 residues. The CDR3 DNA reads as TGTGCCAGCAGCTTAGGGCAGGGTGGAAACACCATATATTTT. This codes for CASSLGQGGNTIYF.

This sequence joins TRBV18 and TRBJ2-2; D possibly corresponds to TRBD1 (5 bases). CDR3 length: 15 amino acids. The germline gives CDR1 KGHSH, CDR2 LQKENI. V lost 3 bases and J 4 bases, leaving 12 bases between the germline ends. This CDR3 is CASSPDSQGTGELFF. DNA of the CDR3: TGTGCCAGCTCACCTGATAGCCAGGGCACCGGGGAGCTGTTTTTT.

V usage is TRBV27 and J usage is TRBJ1-1; D possibly corresponds to TRBD1 (6 bases). This CDR3 comprises 12 residues. Trimming cost V 7 bases and J 1 base, with 7 bases left between them. The germline gives CDR1 MNHEY, CDR2 SMNVEV (reference sequence). The CDR3 spells CASKGQNTEAFF. The CDR3 DNA sequence: TGTGCCAGCAAGGGACAGAACACTGAAGCTTTCTTT.

The chain recombines TRBV29-1 with TRBJ1-4; D gene ambiguous. CDR3 size: 13 residues. V was shortened by 4 bases and J by 3 bases, with 9 bases between the two germline ends. The germline CDR1 and CDR2 sequences are SQVTM and ANQGSEA. The CDR3 nucleotides read TGCAGCGTTGGGGAAGGTCCTAATGAAAAACTGTTTTTT. This translates into CSVGEGPNEKLFF.

This chain uses TRBV5-1 with TRBJ2-5; the D is unclear. V was pared by 2 bases and J by 0 bases, with 8 bases between. The CDR3 is 14 residues long. CDR1 is SGHRS, CDR2 YFSETQ, per germline. The CDR3 DNA is TGCGCCAGCAGCTTTCGGGCAAACCAAGAGACCCAGTACTTC. As protein: CASSFRANQETQYF. Complete variable domain (other parts from reference TRBV5-1 and TRBJ2-5): KAGVTQTPRYLIKTRGQQVTLSCSPISGHRSVSWYQQTPGQGLQFLFEYFSETQRNKGNFPGRFSGRQFSNSRSEMNVSTLELGDSALYLCASSFRANQETQYFGPGTRLLVL.

The genes are TRBV7-9 and TRBJ2-1; 8 nucleotides match TRBD1. V shed 5 bases, J shed 5 bases, and the junction held 14 bases outside the gene matches. This CDR3 contains 17 residues. Germline lookup yields CDR1 SEHNR and CDR2 FQNEAQ (reference sequence). The chain's CDR3 is CASSTLPDRGENNEQFF. The CDR3 DNA sequence: TGTGCCAGCAGCACCCTCCCCGACAGGGGCGAGAACAATGAGCAGTTCTTC.

The rearrangement joins TRBV7-9 to TRBJ1-3; D not certain. This CDR3 contains 14 residues. Trimming shortened V by 8 bases and J by 1 base, and 12 bases separated the two germline ends. Germline-derived CDR1 and CDR2 are SEHNR and FQNEAQ (reference sequence). This chain's CDR3 is CASLLSVSGNTIYF. DNA of the CDR3: TGTGCCAGCTTGCTCTCCGTTTCTGGAAACACCATATATTTT.

The chain employs TRBV5-1 and TRBJ2-3; D is uncertain. CDR1 and CDR2 from the germline V gene are SGHRS and YFSETQ. V lost 0 bases and J 4 bases, leaving 12 bases between the germline ends. The CDR3 has 15 residues. The CDR3 region has the DNA TGCGCCAGCAGCTTGGGAGCTACGGATCCAGATACGCAGTATTTT. Protein: CASSLGATDPDTQYF.

V usage is TRBV30 and J usage is TRBJ1-1; D is unclear. The V gene's germline CDR1 is GTSNPN and CDR2 SVGIG (reference sequence). Between the trimmed V and J ends, which lost 6 bases and 11 bases, there was a span of 13 bases. The CDR3 runs 10 residues. CDR3 in DNA: TGTGCCTGCCAGACCACGTGGGCTTTCTTT. This gives the protein CACQTTWAFF.

The V and J genes are TRBV30 and TRBJ2-1; a possible D gene is TRBD2 (5 bases). The germline V gene encodes CDR1 GTSNPN and CDR2 SVGIG (reference sequence). V dropped 5 bases and J dropped 9 bases, with 17 bases sitting between them. The CDR3 totals 13 residues. The CDR3 DNA sequence: TGTGCCTGGGGCCAAGCAGCGGAAACTGAGCAGTTCTTC. Translated: CAWGQAAETEQFF.

This chain links TRBV19 with TRBJ2-1, with 12 bases identical to TRBD1. This CDR3 is 16 amino acids long. In germline, CDR1 is LNHDA, CDR2 SQIVND (reference sequence). The ends lost 2 bases at V and 8 bases at J; junction bases unmatched: 7. In DNA, the CDR3 is TGTGCCAGTAGTATATGGGGACAGGGGGCTCTCGATGAGCAGTTCTTC. Translating gives CASSIWGQGALDEQFF.

V gene TRBV18 combines with J gene TRBJ1-5; 7 nucleotides line up with TRBD1. Trimming removed 3 bases from V and 6 bases from J; junction bases left unmatched: 8. CDR1 is KGHSH, CDR2 LQKENI, per germline. The length of the CDR3 is 15 residues. CDR3 sequence reads: CASSPEGAGAQPQHF. CDR3 in DNA: TGTGCCAGCTCACCGGAGGGGGCTGGAGCTCAGCCCCAGCATTTT.

The genes are TRBV12-5 and TRBJ1-1; D unclear. The CDR3 covers 16 residues. Trimming left V 4 bases short and J 6 bases short, with 21 bases between. The germline gives CDR1 LGHNT, CDR2 FRNRAP. The DNA for the CDR3 is TGTGCTAGTGGTTCCCTCCCGACGGGTGCGGAAGCTGAAGCTTTCTTT. It codes for CASGSLPTGAEAEAFF. The whole variable domain, remainder taken from reference TRBV12-5 and TRBJ1-1, is DARVTQTPRHKVTEMGQEVTMRCQPILGHNTVFWYRQTMMQGLELLAYFRNRAPLDDSGMPKDRFSAEMPDATLATLKIQPSEPRDSAVYFCASGSLPTGAEAEAFFGQGTRLTVV.

This chain links TRBV2 with TRBJ1-4, with a tentative D call TRBD1 (5 bases). CDR1 and CDR2 (germline): SNHLY, FYNNEI. The CDR3 sequence is 16 residues long. Trimming took 3 bases from V and 1 from J, leaving 12 bases between them. CDR3 DNA sequence: TGTGCCAGCAGTGACGGGGCAGGGCGAACTAATGAAAAACTGTTTTTT. Amino acid sequence: CASSDGAGRTNEKLFF.

This clone was observed a single time. This chain uses TRBV3-1 (or the pseudogene TRBV3-2) with TRBJ1-5; TRBD1 matches at 11 bases. This CDR3 contains 18 residues. Germline-derived CDR1 and CDR2 are LGHDT and YNNKEL (reference sequence). The ends lost 4 bases at V and 2 bases at J; junction bases unmatched: 10. Written as DNA, the CDR3 is TGTGCCAGCAGCCCTCCGGACAGGGGGCGAAGTGGCAATCAGCCCCAGCATTTT. It specifies CASSPPDRGRSGNQPQHF.

The chain combines TRBV5-8 with TRBJ1-2; the match to TRBD1 covers 9 bases. The V and J ends lost 0 bases and 8 bases, in that order; junction bases with no gene match: 8. CDR1 SGHTS and CDR2 YDEGEE come from the germline V gene. There are 15 residues in the CDR3. The CDR3 DNA is TGTGCCAGCAGCTTGGGAGGGACAGGGCTGCGGGGCTACACCTTC. This gives the protein CASSLGGTGLRGYTF.

This clone was counted once. The rearrangement joins TRBV21-1 to TRBJ1-2. TRBV21-1 is designated a pseudogene. The CDR3 is made up of 12 amino acids. The CDR3 nucleotides are TGTGCCAGCGGATCCCGAAACTATGGCTACACCTTC. Its protein is CASGSRNYGYTF.

This chain joins TRBV12-3 or TRBV12-4 and TRBJ1-5, with D perhaps matching TRBD1 (6 bases). V lost 5 bases, J lost 5 bases, and 10 bases lay in between. CDR3 length: 13 amino acids. The CDR3 here is CASSGTWDQPQHF. The CDR3 nucleotides read TGTGCCAGCAGTGGGACATGGGATCAGCCCCAGCATTTT.